The clone carrying this TCR beta chain was detected only a few times. Its specificity is unknown. The entry originates in a study of T cell responses to AZD1222 COVID-19 vaccine. Trimming left V 4 bases short and J 4 bases short, with 8 bases between. The CDR3 loop spans 11 amino acids. Germline V lookup: CDR1 SQVTM, CDR2 ANQGSEA. Overall study findings and caveats: Most donors were white British, females outnumbered males, and clonal diversity was possibly underestimated.

The protocol was immunoSEQ multiplex PCR, while the TCRdb copy is restricted to in-frame clones and leaves out a portion. The sample contains some 130,000 clones, around nine tenths of which appear only once. The TCR originated in an adult in good health. The sample consisted of peripheral blood, taken on day 0 of AZD1222 vaccination. This chain joins TRBV29-1 and TRBJ2-7; the D gene could be TRBD1 or TRBD2 (5 bases each). This CDR3 reads CSVGGRYEQYF. DNA for the CDR3: TGCAGCGTTGGGGGACGATACGAGCAGTACTTC.